The 31 T cell receptor beta chains in this list originate from one sample, sequenced in a study of technical replicates of blood from four donors. Method: immunoSEQ multiplex PCR; TCRdb's copy keeps in-frame clones and lacks some. The data show some 60,000 clones, about nine tenths seen once. Sequencing was carried out using PBMCs. These receptors were collected from a human donor in good health. Some clones in this sample may be carry-over from other donors' samples.

The chain joins TRBV19 to TRBJ2-1, with TRBD1 identical over 8 bases. Per germline, CDR1 LNHDA and CDR2 SQIVND (reference sequence). The V and J ends lost 4 bases and 7 bases, in that order; junction bases with no gene match: 12. The CDR3 is 16 residues long. CDR3 residues: CASSSVSRGLWNEQFF. DNA of the CDR3: TGTGCCAGTAGTAGCGTCTCCAGGGGGCTTTGGAATGAGCAGTTCTTC.

The chain joins TRBV6-4 to TRBJ1-5; maybe TRBD1 (6 bases). CDR1 and CDR2 (germline): MRHNA, SNTAGT. The CDR3 is 15 residues long. The V end lost 3 bases, the J end lost 9 bases, and 18 bases lay between the germline ends. CDR3 nucleotides: TGTGCCAGCAGTGAGGAACAGGGCTCGATTCTGCCCCAGCATTTT. Amino acids: CASSEEQGSILPQHF.

The count of this clone is one. The rearrangement uses TRBV2 and TRBJ1-3, with unresolved D. CDR3 length: 16 residues. In germline, CDR1 is SNHLY, CDR2 FYNNEI. V gave up 3 bases and J gave up 4 bases, with 16 bases separating them. The CDR3 here is CASSDGSPGKGNTIYF. The CDR3 region has the DNA TGTGCCAGCAGTGACGGGTCCCCGGGGAAGGGAAACACCATATATTTT. Supplemented by reference TRBV2 and TRBJ1-3, the full variable domain reads EPEVTQTPSHQVTQMGQEVILRCVPISNHLYFYWYRQILGQKVEFLVSFYNNEISEKSEIFDDQFSVERPDGSNFTLKIRSTKLEDSAMYFCASSDGSPGKGNTIYFGEGSWLTVV.

The V and J genes are TRBV6-6 and TRBJ1-2; maybe TRBD1 (6 bases). The CDR3 loop spans 13 amino acids. CDR1 and CDR2 from the germline V gene are MNHNY and SVGAGI (reference sequence). V gave up 8 bases and J gave up 4 bases, with 14 bases separating them. CDR3 coding DNA: TGTGCCAGCCACAGGGAGGGGAGCTATGGCTACACCTTC. Translation gives CASHREGSYGYTF.

The chain's CDR3 is CSVKLQGNTEAFF. DNA for the CDR3: TGCAGCGTAAAACTACAGGGTAACACTGAAGCTTTCTTT. This chain joins TRBV29-1 and TRBJ1-1; weak D call: TRBD1 (6 bases). There are 13 residues in the CDR3. V lost 6 bases to trimming and J lost 2 bases, with 13 bases between them. Germline CDR1 is SQVTM and CDR2 is ANQGSEA. Combining the CDR3 with reference TRBV29-1 and TRBJ1-1 gives the whole variable domain SAVISQKPSRDICQRGTSLTIQCQVDSQVTMMFWYRQQPGQSLTLIATANQGSEATYESGFVIDKFPISRPNLTFSTLTVSNMSPEDSSIYLCSVKLQGNTEAFFGQGTRLTVV.

The chain links TRBV27 to TRBJ2-7, with TRBD2 matching 9 bases. CDR1 is MNHEY, CDR2 SMNVEV, per germline (reference sequence). The CDR3 is 16 residues long. With V trimmed by 3 bases and J by 1 base, 7 bases remained unmatched. The CDR3 protein is CASSFLAGEGSYEQYF. DNA for the CDR3: TGTGCCAGCAGTTTTTTAGCGGGAGAAGGATCCTACGAGCAGTACTTC.

The chain carries TRBV7-2 and TRBJ2-7; 9 bases align to TRBD1. This CDR3 is built from 13 residues. Germline CDR1 is SGHTA and CDR2 is FQGNSA. J lost 6 bases, V lost 5 bases, and 5 bases had no gene match. Written as DNA, the CDR3 is TGTGCCAGCAGCATCCGACAGGGGGGCGAGCAGTACTTC. Its protein is CASSIRQGGEQYF. The full variable domain, completed using reference TRBV7-2 and TRBJ2-7, is GAGVSQSPSNKVTEKGKDVELRCDPISGHTALYWYRQSLGQGLEFLIYFQGNSAPDKSGLPSDRFSAERTGGSVSTLTIQRTQQEDSAVYLCASSIRQGGEQYFGPGTRLTVT.

The DNA for the CDR3 is TGTGCCAGCTCACCGGACAGGGGGGGCGAGCAGTACTTC. Translation: CASSPDRGGEQYF. The gene calls are TRBV18 and TRBJ2-7; 10 nucleotides agree with TRBD1. CDR1 is KGHSH and CDR2 is LQKENI in the germline V gene. There are 13 residues in the CDR3. With V trimmed by 3 bases and J by 6 bases, 2 bases remained unmatched.

The V call is TRBV2, the J call TRBJ2-7; D remains ambiguous. CDR3 length: 11 residues. Germline V gene lookup returns CDR1 SNHLY and CDR2 FYNNEI. Trimming shortened V by 8 bases and J by 6 bases, and 11 bases separated the two germline ends. CDR3 amino acids: CASGQEFEQYF. As DNA, the CDR3 is TGTGCCAGCGGGCAAGAATTCGAGCAGTACTTC. The full variable domain, completed using reference TRBV2 and TRBJ2-7, is EPEVTQTPSHQVTQMGQEVILRCVPISNHLYFYWYRQILGQKVEFLVSFYNNEISEKSEIFDDQFSVERPDGSNFTLKIRSTKLEDSAMYFCASGQEFEQYFGPGTRLTVT.

The chain employs TRBV5-1 and TRBJ2-1, with 11 bases lining up with TRBD1. Germline V gene data show CDR1 as SGHRS and CDR2 as YFSETQ. CDR3 length: 13 residues. J was trimmed by 12 bases and V by 4 bases; bases with no gene match: 6. CDR3 DNA sequence: TGCGCCAGCAGCCCCGGGACAGGGGGGACGCAGTTCTTC. Protein: CASSPGTGGTQFF.

This clone has just a few counts. The gene calls are TRBV6-6 and TRBJ1-2; no definite D call. V lost 6 bases and J 5 bases, leaving 10 bases between the germline ends. CDR1 is MNHNY, CDR2 SVGAGI, per germline (reference sequence). The CDR3 contains 12 residues. The CDR3 bases are TGTGCCAGCAGCCAACAGCTATATGGCTACACCTTC. Its translation is CASSQQLYGYTF.

The chain uses TRBV5-8 and TRBJ2-2; D gene ambiguous. There are 12 residues in the CDR3. CDR1 is SGHTS, CDR2 YDEGEE, per germline. The V end lost 4 bases, the J end lost 4 bases, and 5 bases lay between the germline ends. The CDR3 DNA is TGTGCCAGCAGCCGTTCCACCGGGGAGCTGTTTTTT. Protein sequence: CASSRSTGELFF.

The gene calls are TRBV7-9 and TRBJ2-2, with TRBD1 matching over 12 bases. Per germline, CDR1 SEHNR and CDR2 FQNEAQ (reference sequence). With V trimmed by 5 bases and J by 6 bases, 7 bases remained unmatched. This CDR3 is 16 amino acids long. CDR3 amino acids: CASSPGTGGAPGELFF. CDR3 in DNA: TGTGCCAGCAGCCCGGGGACAGGGGGCGCCCCCGGGGAGCTGTTTTTT.

The chain links TRBV27 to TRBJ2-7; D is unresolved. The V end was cut by 2 bases, the J end by 4 bases, with 15 bases between. The CDR3 has 15 residues. Per germline, CDR1 MNHEY and CDR2 SMNVEV (reference sequence). CDR3 bases: TGTGCCAGCAGTTTACTCCGCGAGGCTGAGTACGAGCAGTACTTC. This codes for CASSLLREAEYEQYF.

Here the CDR3 reads CASSIDQGQEAV. For the CDR3, the DNA is TGTGCCAGTAGTATAGATCAGGGACAGGAAGCAGTC. The chain couples TRBV19 to TRBJ2-7, with TRBD1 matching over 8 bases. The CDR3 is made up of 12 amino acids. From germline, CDR1 is LNHDA and CDR2 SQIVND (reference sequence).

The chain employs TRBV6-1 and TRBJ1-1, with a weak D call TRBD1 (6 bases). Germline CDR1 is MNHNS and CDR2 is SASEGT. CDR3 length: 12 residues. The V end was cut by 4 bases, the J end by 5 bases, with 8 bases between. The CDR3 coding sequence is TGTGCCAGCAGTGCAGGGGTGACTGAAGCTTTCTTT. It encodes CASSAGVTEAFF.

The sample holds one count of this clone. The CDR3 region has the DNA TGTGCCAGCAGCGCGACTAGCCCACTGGATACGCAGTATTTT. Translation: CASSATSPLDTQYF. This chain links TRBV9 with TRBJ2-3; 7 bases line up with TRBD2. Unmatched junction bases numbered 7, after V lost 3 bases and J lost 6 bases. CDR1 and CDR2 from the germline V gene are SGDLS and YYNGEE. The CDR3 consists of 14 residues.

The gene calls are TRBV7-2 and TRBJ2-3; D call uncertain. Trimming removed 4 bases at V and 2 bases at J, with 13 bases between. The V gene's germline CDR1 is SGHTA and CDR2 FQGNSA. This CDR3 spans 15 amino acids. This chain's CDR3 is CASSSLTGITDTQYF. In nucleotides, the CDR3 is TGTGCCAGCAGCTCTTTGACTGGAATCACAGATACGCAGTATTTT.

The rearrangement joins TRBV5-4 to TRBJ2-7, with 9 bases fitting TRBD2. V lost 5 bases, J lost 5 bases, and 11 bases stayed unmatched. Germline lookup yields CDR1 SGHNT and CDR2 YYREEE (reference sequence). The CDR3 consists of 15 residues. The CDR3 sequence: CASSLKRGAGDEQYF. CDR3 in DNA: TGTGCCAGCAGTTTGAAGCGGGGGGCGGGGGACGAGCAGTACTTC.

The gene calls are TRBV7-9 and TRBJ2-7, with D possibly being TRBD1 (7 bases). Germline values: CDR1 SEHNR, CDR2 FQNEAQ (reference sequence). The CDR3 extends over 18 amino acids. The V gene lost 1 base and the J gene lost 4 bases, with 23 bases spanning the gap. CDR3 sequence: CASSLGLGQTGIRYEQYF. In DNA form, the CDR3 reads TGTGCCAGCAGCTTAGGACTAGGCCAGACAGGGATCCGTTACGAGCAGTACTTC. Full variable domain (outside the CDR3, taken from reference TRBV7-9 and TRBJ2-7): DTGVSQNPRHKITKRGQNVTFRCDPISEHNRLYWYRQTLGQGPEFLTYFQNEAQLEKSRLLSDRFSAERPKGSFSTLEIQRTEQGDSAMYLCASSLGLGQTGIRYEQYFGPGTRLTVT.

The CDR3 loop is CATSTLLDRETQYF. CDR3 DNA: TGTGCCACCAGCACATTACTAGATAGAGAGACCCAGTACTTC. The chain couples TRBV15 to TRBJ2-5; possibly TRBD2 for D (5 bases). Germline CDR1 reads LNHNV; CDR2 reads YYDKDF (reference sequence). Between the trimmed V and J ends, which lost 4 bases and 4 bases, there was a span of 13 bases. The CDR3 covers 14 residues. Full variable domain (outside the CDR3, taken from reference TRBV15 and TRBJ2-5): DAMVIQNPRYQVTQFGKPVTLSCSQTLNHNVMYWYQQKSSQAPKLLFHYYDKDFNNEADTPDNFQSRRPNTSFCFLDIRSPGLGDTAMYLCATSTLLDRETQYFGPGTRLLVL.

This chain connects TRBV7-9 to TRBJ1-6; D unresolved. The CDR3 runs 14 residues. Trimming stripped 6 bases from V and 5 bases from J, with 11 bases between. CDR1 is SEHNR and CDR2 is FQNEAQ in the germline V gene (reference sequence). The CDR3 spells CASRETLDNSPLHF. CDR3 DNA: TGTGCCAGCAGAGAGACGCTAGATAATTCACCCCTCCACTTT. The whole variable domain, filled in from reference TRBV7-9 and TRBJ1-6, reads DTGVSQNPRHKITKRGQNVTFRCDPISEHNRLYWYRQTLGQGPEFLTYFQNEAQLEKSRLLSDRFSAERPKGSFSTLEIQRTEQGDSAMYLCASRETLDNSPLHFGNGTRLTVT.

This sequence joins TRBV4-1 and TRBJ2-4, with 8 bases lining up with TRBD1. Looked up from germline, CDR1 is MGHRA and CDR2 is YSYEKL. CDR3 length equals 20 residues. V dropped 0 bases and J dropped 1; count of bases not matched to a gene: 14. In DNA form, the CDR3 reads TGCGCCAGCAGCCAAGACGTGAGAGACAGGGGCGAATGGGCCAAAAACATTCAGTACTTC. Translating gives CASSQDVRDRGEWAKNIQYF.

V gene TRBV7-8 combines with J gene TRBJ1-2; 8 positions agree with TRBD1. There are 17 residues in the CDR3. V gave up 3 bases and J gave up 0 bases; unmatched junction bases: 9. Germline V lookup: CDR1 SGHVS, CDR2 FQNEAQ. The CDR3 region has the DNA TGTGCCAGCAGCTTGGAGGGGAGACAGGGGTCTAACTATGGCTACACCTTC. Translation: CASSLEGRQGSNYGYTF.

This chain links TRBV5-1 with TRBJ1-1; 10 positions agree with TRBD1. From germline, CDR1 is SGHRS and CDR2 YFSETQ. Trimming took 4 bases from V and 6 from J; bases not matched to a gene: 6. CDR3 length: 14 residues. CDR3 DNA sequence: TGCGCCAGCAGCGACCGGGACAGGGGCCCTGAAGCTTTCTTT. Translation gives CASSDRDRGPEAFF.

This clone was seen a single time. The chain links TRBV7-9 to TRBJ2-1; D gene ambiguous. CDR1 and CDR2 from the germline V gene are SEHNR and FQNEAQ (reference sequence). The V end lost 5 bases, the J end lost 10 bases, and 12 bases lay between the germline ends. The CDR3 has 12 amino acids. The CDR3 nucleotides read TGTGCCAGCAGCCCGCCCGGGTTCGAGCAGTTCTTC. Translation: CASSPPGFEQFF.

The rearrangement links TRBV11-2 to TRBJ1-1; D remains ambiguous. The V gene's germline CDR1 is SGHAT and CDR2 FQNNGV. This CDR3 comprises 15 residues. Trimming left V 6 bases short and J 8 bases short, with 22 bases between. Here the CDR3 DNA reads TGTGCCAGCAGGTGGACGGACTATCTGGGGAAAGAAGCTTTCTTT. Residues: CASRWTDYLGKEAFF.

CDR3 sequence: CASSLYDSPIYGYTF. The DNA of the CDR3 is TGTGCCAGCAGCTTGTATGACAGCCCGATTTATGGCTACACCTTC. The V call is TRBV5-5, the J call TRBJ1-2; D is perhaps TRBD1 (5 bases). V lost 1 base, J lost 5 bases, and 15 bases lay in between. The CDR3 extends over 15 amino acids. CDR1 is SGHKS, CDR2 YYEKEE, per germline (reference sequence).

The rearrangement links TRBV7-2 to TRBJ2-3; D perhaps matches TRBD2 (5 bases). There are 16 residues in the CDR3. V dropped 5 bases and J dropped 2 bases, with 17 bases sitting between them. Germline V CDR1 and CDR2: SGHTA, FQGNSA. The chain's CDR3 is CASSRAEEHPTDTQYF. DNA of the CDR3: TGTGCCAGCAGCCGAGCGGAAGAACATCCCACAGATACGCAGTATTTT.

The chain combines TRBV9 with TRBJ2-5, with 7 positions matching TRBD2. This CDR3 comprises 15 residues. Germline-derived CDR1 and CDR2 are SGDLS and YYNGEE. V lost 4 bases to trimming and J lost 3 bases; unmatched junction nucleotides: 9. The CDR3 bases are TGTGCCAGCAGCCCTCAGGGAGGGTCTGAAGAGACCCAGTACTTC. This translates into CASSPQGGSEETQYF.

The V gene is TRBV11-2, the J gene TRBJ1-1; D not resolved. Germline V gene sequence: CDR1 SGHAT, CDR2 FQNNGV. The CDR3 runs to 15 residues. Trimming cost V 5 bases and J 3 bases, with 16 bases left between them. In DNA, the CDR3 is TGTGCCAGCAGCGCAGACCCGGGTTGGGACACTGAAGCTTTCTTT. It yields the protein CASSADPGWDTEAFF.